These T cell receptor beta chains were read from a single sample in a study of T cells in Graves' hyperthyroidism and ophthalmopathy. TCRdb ran MiXCR on the multiplex PCR reads and lists one entry per CDR3 protein. The sample has a few hundred thousand distinct CDR3 sequences, roughly 15% seen once. Sample: blood. These receptors were obtained from a woman aged 50 to 60 with Graves' hyperthyroidism that later progressed to Graves' ophthalmopathy. CDR3s include the opening cysteine and the closing phenylalanine or tryptophan. The D gene is left open where the match is weak. Size is omitted from some rows. Given values are once, few, many or a class for expanded clones.

V gene	D gene	clone size	J gene	CDR3 protein	CDR3 DNA
TRBV12-3/TRBV12-4	-	many	TRBJ2-6	CASSLAGANVLTF	TGTGCCAGCAGTTTGGCTGGGGCCAACGTCCTGACTTTC
TRBV28	TRBD1	many	TRBJ1-2	CASSFSGTGVRGYTF	TGTGCCAGCAGTTTCTCCGGGACAGGGGTGCGCGGCTACACCTTC
TRBV5-1	TRBD1	-	TRBJ2-7	CASSSGTGGHEQYF	TGCGCCAGCAGCTCCGGGACAGGGGGCCACGAGCAGTACTTC
TRBV6-1	-	-	TRBJ1-4	CASIRGGLLNEKLFF	TGTGCCAGCATCAGGGGCGGCCTACTTAATGAAAAACTGTTTTTT
TRBV30	-	many	TRBJ2-5	CAWGDLGGETQYF	TGTGCCTGGGGAGACCTCGGGGGAGAGACCCAGTACTTC
TRBV20-1	-	-	TRBJ2-3	CSARGGDTTDTQYF	TGCAGTGCTAGAGGAGGAGACACCACAGATACGCAGTATTTT
TRBV6-1	-	-	TRBJ1-3	CASSGRWTAVLDGNTIYF	TGTGCCAGCAGTGGCCGATGGACAGCCGTCCTCGATGGAAACACCATATATTTT
TRBV5-1	TRBD1	many	TRBJ1-2	CASRTTGQGPNYGYTF	TGCGCCAGCAGAACTACAGGACAGGGACCAAACTATGGCTACACCTTC
TRBV29-1	-	few	TRBJ1-1	CSVEVAGRDTEAFF	TGCAGCGTTGAAGTTGCAGGGAGGGACACTGAAGCTTTCTTT
TRBV12-3/TRBV12-4	-	-	TRBJ2-7	CASSLARGLRYEQYF	TGTGCCAGCAGTTTGGCGAGGGGTCTCCGATACGAGCAGTACTTC
TRBV20-1	TRBD1	many	TRBJ1-3	CSARRTAGGRNTIYF	TGCAGTGCTAGGCGGACTGCAGGGGGACGGAACACCATATATTTT
TRBV7-3	TRBD1	-	TRBJ1-2	CASSSTGTGAGTGYTF	TGTGCCAGCAGCTCTACCGGGACAGGGGCGGGTACGGGCTACACCTTC
TRBV9	TRBD2	-	TRBJ2-2	CASSLPDGGGYTGELFF	TGTGCCAGCAGCTTACCCGACGGGGGAGGGTACACCGGGGAGCTGTTTTTT
TRBV7-9	-	many	TRBJ1-6	CASRGEEDNSPLHF	TGTGCCAGCAGGGGGGAAGAGGATAATTCACCCCTCCACTTT
TRBV20-1	TRBD1	many	TRBJ1-1	CSAKRGQAGTEAFF	TGCAGTGCCAAAAGAGGACAGGCGGGCACTGAAGCTTTCTTT
TRBV20-1	-	-	TRBJ2-5	CSAPGPVRETQYF	TGCAGTGCGCCAGGACCTGTACGGGAGACCCAGTACTTC
TRBV28	-	many	TRBJ1-4	CASSFTPGGATNEKLFF	TGTGCCAGCTCATTTACGCCCGGGGGTGCAACTAATGAAAAACTGTTTTTT
TRBV6-2/TRBV6-3	TRBD1	-	TRBJ1-2	CASSLQGTNYGYTF	TGTGCCAGCAGTCTACAGGGGACTAACTATGGCTACACCTTC
TRBV19	TRBD1	-	TRBJ2-1	CASSPGQGFNEQFF	TGTGCCAGTAGTCCGGGACAGGGATTCAATGAGCAGTTCTTC
TRBV12-5	-	-	TRBJ2-1	CASGLVTGSEQFF	TGTGCTAGTGGTTTGGTAACGGGAAGTGAGCAGTTCTTC
TRBV7-3	-	many	TRBJ1-1	CASSLNAGNTEAFF	TGTGCCAGCAGCTTAAATGCGGGGAACACTGAAGCTTTCTTT
TRBV28	-	many	TRBJ1-1	CASSQGRYTEAFF	TGTGCCAGCAGTCAGGGGCGGTACACTGAAGCTTTCTTT
TRBV28	TRBD1	-	TRBJ2-7	CASRRTGSTYEQYF	TGTGCCAGCAGAAGGACAGGGAGCACCTACGAGCAGTACTTC
TRBV7-7	-	many	TRBJ2-1	CASSLGAQNEQFF	TGTGCTAGCAGCTTAGGGGCTCAGAATGAGCAGTTCTTC
TRBV11-2	-	many	TRBJ1-2	CASSLSTGYGYTF	TGTGCCAGCAGCTTGTCGACAGGCTATGGCTACACCTTC
TRBV25-1	TRBD1	many	TRBJ2-1	CASSGGGTGGSSYNEQFF	TGTGCCAGCAGTGGAGGGGGGACAGGTGGAAGCTCCTACAATGAGCAGTTCTTC
TRBV3-1	-	many	TRBJ1-5	CASSPEISNQPQHF	TGTGCCAGCAGTCCGGAGATTAGCAATCAGCCCCAGCATTTT
TRBV20-1	-	-	TRBJ2-7	CSARAKGNPYEQYF	TGCAGTGCTAGAGCAAAAGGAAACCCCTACGAGCAGTACTTC
TRBV5-8	TRBD2	few	TRBJ2-1	CASSASLAGAGNEQFF	TGTGCCAGCAGCGCCTCACTAGCGGGAGCTGGTAATGAGCAGTTCTTC
TRBV6-2/TRBV6-3	TRBD1	many	TRBJ2-5	CASSTRKGAKETQYF	TGTGCCAGCAGTACCCGAAAGGGGGCAAAAGAGACCCAGTACTTC
TRBV15	-	many	TRBJ2-5	CATSRDRSGEYF	TGTGCCACCAGCAGAGATCGTAGTGGGGAGTACTTC
TRBV30	TRBD1	many	TRBJ2-1	CAWSDQGQGAQFF	TGTGCCTGGAGTGACCAAGGACAGGGTGCGCAGTTCTTC
TRBV6-2/TRBV6-3	-	-	TRBJ1-1	CASITVNRDTEAFF	TGTGCCAGCATTACAGTTAATAGGGACACTGAAGCTTTCTTT
TRBV28	-	many	TRBJ2-5	CASSLQGFGETQYF	TGTGCCAGCAGTTTACAGGGTTTTGGGGAGACCCAGTACTTC
TRBV27	-	-	TRBJ1-3	CASRRGNTIYF	TGTGCCAGCAGGAGAGGAAACACCATATATTTT
TRBV20-1	TRBD1	many	TRBJ2-6	CSASTGVGGANVLTF	TGCAGTGCCAGTACAGGGGTCGGTGGGGCCAACGTCCTGACTTTC
TRBV4-1	-	many	TRBJ2-3	CASSQGLPPVTQYF	TGCGCCAGCAGCCAAGGACTACCTCCTGTCACGCAGTATTTT
TRBV9	-	-	TRBJ2-3	CASSVNRRGLEPDTQYF	TGTGCCAGCAGCGTAAATCGCAGGGGCCTCGAGCCAGATACGCAGTATTTT
TRBV5-1	-	many	TRBJ2-2	CASSLTEIGELFF	TGCGCCAGCAGCTTGACAGAGATCGGGGAGCTGTTTTTT
TRBV9	-	few	TRBJ1-2	CASSVDRWDGYTF	TGTGCCAGCAGCGTAGACAGGTGGGACGGCTACACCTTC
TRBV18	TRBD1	many	TRBJ1-3	CASSSGTGSGNTIYF	TGTGCCAGCTCATCAGGGACAGGCTCTGGAAACACCATATATTTT
TRBV14	-	-	TRBJ1-6	CASSQVGPSPLHF	TGTGCCAGCAGCCAAGTAGGACCGTCTCCCCTCCACTTT
TRBV5-1	TRBD1	many	TRBJ1-2	CASSQKWDRDLYGYTF	TGCGCCAGCAGCCAAAAATGGGACAGGGACCTCTATGGCTACACCTTC
TRBV19	TRBD2	few	TRBJ2-5	CASSIGGGGAYGETQYF	TGTGCCAGTAGTATAGGCGGCGGGGGAGCCTACGGGGAGACCCAGTACTTC
TRBV20-1	TRBD2	once	TRBJ2-1	CSARVKGLAGGSYNEQFF	TGCAGTGCTAGAGTGAAGGGACTAGCGGGAGGGTCCTACAATGAGCAGTTCTTC
TRBV3-1	-	many	TRBJ1-2	CASSRPESYGYTF	TGTGCCAGCAGCCGTCCAGAGAGCTATGGCTACACCTTC
TRBV18	-	many	TRBJ2-5	CASSPPARGPQETQYF	TGTGCCAGCTCACCACCGGCTCGGGGACCCCAAGAGACCCAGTACTTC
TRBV19	-	-	TRBJ2-2	CASSRPGVPGELFF	TGTGCCAGTAGTAGGCCCGGGGTGCCCGGGGAGCTGTTTTTT
TRBV5-1	-	-	TRBJ2-5	CASSLRTVETQYF	TGCGCCAGCAGCCTACGGACGGTCGAGACCCAGTACTTC
TRBV5-1	TRBD1	-	TRBJ2-5	CASSLPRQGFRETQYF	TGCGCCAGCAGCCTTCCGAGACAGGGGTTTCGAGAGACCCAGTACTTC